These T cell receptor beta chains were read from a single sample in a study of tumor and adjacent non-tumor tissue in lung cancer. Via MiXCR, TCRdb re-called the multiplex PCR reads, giving one row per CDR3 protein. Of approximately 53,000 distinct CDR3 sequences in the sample, 74% are singletons; the top ten hold roughly 25%. Material for sequencing was distant non-tumor lung tissue. The receptors here all came from a woman in her sixties or seventies with non-small cell lung cancer. Each CDR3 is given with its conserved first and last residue. A D gene is named only where the DNA matches it firmly. Clone size is shown for a subset of rows, as once, few, many or a class of expanded clone.

j_call: TRBJ1-1; v_call: TRBV28; cdr3_length: 12; d_call: .; clone_size: .; cdr3_nt: TGTGCCGGCAGGGACATGAATACTGAAGCTTTCTTT; cdr3_aa: CAGRDMNTEAFF
j_call: TRBJ2-1; v_call: TRBV6-4; cdr3_length: 16; d_call: TRBD2; clone_size: .; cdr3_nt: TGTGTCAGTAGCGGTGGGACTAGCGGGGGCAACAATGAGCAGTTCTTC; cdr3_aa: CVSSGGTSGGNNEQFF
j_call: TRBJ1-1; v_call: TRBV10-3; cdr3_length: 17; d_call: .; clone_size: .; cdr3_nt: TGTGCCTTCAGTGAGGCTAGGGGTGAGGGACGGAACACTGAAGCTTTCTTT; cdr3_aa: CAFSEARGEGRNTEAFF
j_call: TRBJ1-6; v_call: TRBV11-2; cdr3_length: 15; d_call: TRBD1; clone_size: few; cdr3_nt: TGCACCAGCAGCTTAGGGACAGGTTGGAACTCACCCCTCCACTTT; cdr3_aa: CTSSLGTGWNSPLHF
j_call: TRBJ2-3; v_call: TRBV7-2; cdr3_length: 14; d_call: .; clone_size: .; cdr3_nt: TGTGCCTGCAGCCCCCGGAGGGACACAGATACGCAGTATTTT; cdr3_aa: CACSPRRDTDTQYF
j_call: TRBJ2-1; v_call: TRBV29-1; cdr3_length: 12; d_call: .; clone_size: .; cdr3_nt: TGCAGCGTTCGCCACAGGGCAGGTGAACAGTTCTTC; cdr3_aa: CSVRHRAGEQFF
j_call: TRBJ2-1; v_call: TRBV20-1; cdr3_length: 14; d_call: TRBD2; clone_size: many; cdr3_nt: TGCAGTGCCGAGGTGCTAGCGGGATTGAATGAGCAGTTCTTC; cdr3_aa: CSAEVLAGLNEQFF
j_call: TRBJ2-7; v_call: TRBV30; cdr3_length: 16; d_call: TRBD2; clone_size: few; cdr3_nt: TGTGCCTGGAGAAGGGGGCTAGCGGGAGGTCCCCAGGAGCAGTACTTC; cdr3_aa: CAWRRGLAGGPQEQYF
j_call: TRBJ1-1; v_call: TRBV6-1; cdr3_length: 11; d_call: .; clone_size: once; cdr3_nt: TGTGCCTGGCTGATAAACACTGAAGCTTTCTTT; cdr3_aa: CAWLINTEAFF
j_call: TRBJ2-7; v_call: TRBV28; cdr3_length: 14; d_call: .; clone_size: many; cdr3_nt: TGTGCCAGCAGTCCCACAGGTTACTCCTACGAGCAGTACTTC; cdr3_aa: CASSPTGYSYEQYF
j_call: TRBJ2-2; v_call: TRBV4-3; cdr3_length: 16; d_call: .; clone_size: .; cdr3_nt: TGCGACAGCAGCCAAGATTGGAACGAAATCACCGGGGAGCTGTCTTTT; cdr3_aa: CDSSQDWNEITGELSF
j_call: TRBJ2-7; v_call: TRBV6-2/TRBV6-3; cdr3_length: 16; d_call: .; clone_size: .; cdr3_nt: TGTGCCAGCAGTCCGTTTCCCGTGAGCCCCCCAAGGGAGCTGTACTTC; cdr3_aa: CASSPFPVSPPRELYF
j_call: TRBJ2-5; v_call: TRBV4-3; cdr3_length: 15; d_call: .; clone_size: once; cdr3_nt: TGCGCCGGCCGCCAAGATCATCGGGATGCGGAGACCCCGTACTTC; cdr3_aa: CAGRQDHRDAETPYF
j_call: TRBJ1-2; v_call: TRBV4-1; cdr3_length: 18; d_call: .; clone_size: medium-sized; cdr3_nt: TGCGCCAGCAGCCAAGTGGGGGACATCACCTATCTCCACGAAGGCTACACCTTC; cdr3_aa: CASSQVGDITYLHEGYTF
j_call: TRBJ2-1; v_call: TRBV7-9; cdr3_length: 14; d_call: TRBD2; clone_size: .; cdr3_nt: TGTGCCAGCAACTCGTTCAGGGAGGGCGATGAGCAGTTCTTC; cdr3_aa: CASNSFREGDEQFF
j_call: TRBJ2-7; v_call: TRBV12-3/TRBV12-4; cdr3_length: 16; d_call: TRBD2; clone_size: .; cdr3_nt: TGCACCAGCAGATCTAGACTAGCGGGGGTCCAATACGAGCAGTACTTC; cdr3_aa: CTSRSRLAGVQYEQYF
j_call: TRBJ2-3; v_call: TRBV6-2/TRBV6-3; cdr3_length: 14; d_call: .; clone_size: few; cdr3_nt: TGTGCCAGCAGTTACGGAGCTAACACAGATATGCAGTATTTT; cdr3_aa: CASSYGANTDMQYF
j_call: TRBJ2-3; v_call: TRBV29-1; cdr3_length: 13; d_call: TRBD1; clone_size: .; cdr3_nt: TGCAGCGTTCGCAGGGGGATTGAAGATACGCTGTACTTT; cdr3_aa: CSVRRGIEDTLYF
j_call: TRBJ1-5; v_call: TRBV4-3; cdr3_length: 18; d_call: .; clone_size: .; cdr3_nt: TGCGCTAGCAGCAATTACTGGGCTAAACCTAGGGGATCCCAGCCCCAGCATTTT; cdr3_aa: CASSNYWAKPRGSQPQHF
j_call: TRBJ1-4; v_call: TRBV7-8; cdr3_length: 15; d_call: .; clone_size: many; cdr3_nt: TGTGCCAGCAGCTTAAGGGAGGGTCCGAATGAAAAACTGTTTTTT; cdr3_aa: CASSLREGPNEKLFF